The next 11 T cell receptor beta chains were all read from a single sample in a study of blood T cells in healthy people across ages. Using a J-beta primer mix together with a sample-barcoded 5' primer, a second PCR was run for roughly 6 to 12 cycles. MiXCR, applied by TCRdb to the 5' RACE reads, yields one record per CDR3 protein. Found here are 550,000 to 750,000 distinct CDR3 sequences, 20% to 25% of them singletons; the top ten hold 3.5% to 4%. Sequenced sample: blood. The source is a man in his 70s in good health.

J is TRBJ2-5 and V is TRBV20-1; 10 nucleotides agree with TRBD2. The J call could be wrong; TRBJ2-7 is a better fit for the DNA end. From germline, CDR1 is DFQATT and CDR2 SNEGSKA (reference sequence). This CDR3 region has 13 residues. The CDR3 sequence: CRAQLAGSYEQYF. CDR3 nucleotide sequence: TGCAGGGCCCAACTAGCGGGATCCTACGAGCAGTACTTC.

The gene calls are TRBV3-1 and TRBJ1-1; no firm D call. Between the trimmed V and J ends, which lost 1 base and 1 base, there was a span of 10 bases. This CDR3 has 15 residues. The germline V gene has CDR1 LGHDT and CDR2 YNNKEL (reference sequence). The CDR3 loop is CASSQGIRENTEAFF. The CDR3 DNA is TGTGCCAGCAGCCAAGGTATTCGGGAGAACACTGAAGCTTTCTTT.

This clonotype was found a few times. CDR3: CASSFPDQIKTQYF. In nucleotides, the CDR3 is TGCGCCAGCAGCTTTCCGGACCAAATAAAGACCCAGTACTTC. The rearrangement uses TRBV5-1 and TRBJ2-5; D call uncertain. Per the germline V gene, CDR1 is SGHRS and CDR2 is YFSETQ. Deletions cut 2 bases from V and 6 bases from J, with 14 bases between. The CDR3 sequence is 14 residues long.

This clonotype was seen many times. Written as DNA, the CDR3 is TGTGCCAGCAACGCGGGGCAGGAATACAATGAGCAGTTCTTC. Residues: CASNAGQEYNEQFF. The J gene is TRBJ2-1, the V gene TRBV9, with a weak D call TRBD2 (6 bases). The ends were cut back, 6 bases at V and 4 bases at J, with 14 bases in the middle. Germline values: CDR1 SGDLS, CDR2 YYNGEE. The CDR3 totals 14 residues.

This clonotype was counted only a few times. This sequence joins TRBV3-1 and TRBJ1-3, with D unresolved. The V end was cut by 4 bases, the J end by 0 bases, with 10 bases between. The V gene's germline CDR1 is LGHDT and CDR2 YNNKEL (reference sequence). The CDR3 extends over 15 amino acids. This CDR3 reads CASSPSTNSGNTIYF. CDR3 nucleotide sequence: TGTGCCAGCAGCCCCTCCACGAACTCTGGAAACACCATATATTTT. Full variable domain (rest looked up from reference TRBV3-1 and TRBJ1-3): DTAVSQTPKYLVTQMGNDKSIKCEQNLGHDTMYWYKQDSKKFLKIMFSYNNKELIINETVPNRFSPKSPDKAHLNLHINSLELGDSAVYFCASSPSTNSGNTIYFGEGSWLTVV.

The chain recombines TRBV15 with TRBJ2-3, with D perhaps matching TRBD2 (5 bases). Trimming pared 5 bases from V and 4 bases from J, leaving 22 bases between. From germline, CDR1 is LNHNV and CDR2 YYDKDF (reference sequence). The CDR3 extends over 17 amino acids. This chain's CDR3 is CATSGMVLGVGADTQYF. The CDR3, as DNA: TGTGCCACCAGCGGAATGGTGTTGGGAGTTGGAGCAGATACGCAGTATTTT.

This clonotype has a count of ten or more. The chain couples TRBV10-3 to TRBJ2-5; tentatively, D is TRBD2 (5 bases). V lost 3 bases to trimming and J lost 2 bases, with 13 bases between them. Per germline, CDR1 ENHRY and CDR2 SYGVKD. The CDR3 runs 15 residues. The CDR3 DNA sequence: TGTGCCATCAGTGAACCGAAAGGGAGACAAGAGACCCAGTACTTC. Translating it yields CAISEPKGRQETQYF.

The chain has TRBV2 and TRBJ2-5, with TRBD1 matching over 8 bases. The J call is doubtful: the DNA matches TRBJ2-1 better. Per the germline V gene, CDR1 is SNHLY and CDR2 is FYNNEI. The CDR3 runs to 15 residues. The chain's CDR3 is CASSNTGQAHNEQFF. DNA for the CDR3: TGTGCCAGCAGTAATACGGGACAGGCTCACAATGAGCAGTTCTTC.

With regard to this clonotype: This may stem from a read error, because a much larger clone lies one nucleotide away. This chain connects TRBV20-1 to TRBJ1-2; D is unresolved. The CDR3 is 11 amino acids. Germline-derived CDR1 and CDR2 are DFQATT and SNEGSKA (reference sequence). The germline V and J ends were trimmed by 4 bases and 8 bases, with 11 bases remaining between them. The chain's CDR3 is CSAKREVGYTF. The CDR3 nucleotides are TGCAGTGCTAAAAGAGAGGTGGGCTACACCTTC.

The gene calls are TRBV20-1 and TRBJ2-7; TRBD2 agrees at 12 bases. CDR3 size: 15 residues. The germline V gene encodes CDR1 DFQATT and CDR2 SNEGSKA (reference sequence). With V trimmed by 3 bases and J by 6 bases, 9 bases remained unmatched. The CDR3 reads CSASGLAGGISEQYF. Here the CDR3 DNA reads TGCAGTGCTAGTGGTCTAGCGGGAGGGATTAGCGAGCAGTACTTC.

The CDR3 bases are TGTGCCAGCAGTTACTCGGGCGAACTAGCGGGATTCGACACCGGGGAGCTGTTTTTT. Amino acid sequence: CASSYSGELAGFDTGELFF. The J gene is TRBJ2-2, the V gene TRBV6-2 or TRBV6-3, with TRBD2 matching 10 bases. After removal of 0 bases from V and 3 bases from J, the junction contained 10 bases not matched to a gene. The CDR3 length is 19 residues. Germline lookup yields CDR1 MNHEY and CDR2 SVGEGT.